One sample yielded the 8 T cell receptor beta chains listed below, sequenced in a study of blood T cell repertoires in COVID-19. Profiled with immunoSEQ multiplex PCR; TCRdb holds only in-frame clones, not every one. The table shows approximately 230,000 clones, with about 91% occurring only once. The sequencing sample was made of peripheral blood. The source is a woman in her 30s with COVID-19, enrolled during active disease.

The chain couples TRBV6-2 or TRBV6-3 to TRBJ1-6, with D possibly TRBD1 on 6 matching bases. Germline loops: CDR1 MNHEY, CDR2 SVGEGT. The CDR3 is 14 residues long. V was shortened by 2 bases and J by 10 bases, with 12 bases between the two germline ends. The CDR3 nucleotides are TGTGCCAGCAGTTACGGGGGCCTGGGATCACCCCTCCACTTT. It codes for CASSYGGLGSPLHF.

This clone was seen repeatedly, ten times or more. The chain employs TRBV7-2 and TRBJ2-2, with TRBD2 matching 10 bases. Germline V gene data show CDR1 as SGHTA and CDR2 as FQGNSA. This CDR3 contains 18 residues. Trimming removed 1 base from V and 5 bases from J; junction bases left unmatched: 10. As DNA, the CDR3 is TGTGCCAGCAGCTTAGAGCTAAGCGGGGGGGCAAGGACCGGGGAGCTGTTTTTT. Its translation is CASSLELSGGARTGELFF.

The rearrangement links TRBV30 to TRBJ2-3; D call uncertain. The CDR3 length is 15 residues. In germline, CDR1 is GTSNPN, CDR2 SVGIG (reference sequence). V lost 0 bases to trimming and J lost 2 bases, with 12 bases between them. CDR3 nucleotides: TGTGCCTGGAGTGTGGCAGGAAGAGCCACAGATACGCAGTATTTT. Encoded protein: CAWSVAGRATDTQYF. The full variable domain, completed using reference TRBV30 and TRBJ2-3, is SQTIHQWPATLVQPVGSPLSLECTVEGTSNPNLYWYRQAAGRGLQLLFYSVGIGQISSEVPQNLSASRPQDRQFILSSKKLLLSDSGFYLCAWSVAGRATDTQYFGPGTRLTVL.

The chain recombines TRBV3-1 (or the pseudogene TRBV3-2) with TRBJ2-7; no clear D gene. Germline CDR1 LGHDT, CDR2 YNNKEL (reference sequence). This CDR3 region has 13 residues. V was cut by 0 bases and J by 4 bases, with 7 bases left in between. The chain's CDR3 is CASSQDRRYEQYF. In DNA form, the CDR3 reads TGTGCCAGCAGCCAAGATCGCCGGTACGAGCAGTACTTC.

This chain uses TRBV3-1 (or the pseudogene TRBV3-2) with TRBJ2-7; TRBD2 might be the D (5 bases). V was pared by 3 bases and J by 4 bases, with 10 bases between. CDR1 LGHDT and CDR2 YNNKEL come from the germline V gene (reference sequence). This CDR3 spans 13 amino acids. The CDR3 spells CASSQRAVYEQYF. The CDR3 DNA sequence: TGTGCCAGCAGCCAGAGGGCCGTTTACGAGCAGTACTTC.

The CDR3 DNA reads TGTGCCAGCAGCCACCGGTTCACTGAAGCTTTCTTT. Its protein is CASSHRFTEAFF. The chain combines TRBV6-5 with TRBJ1-1; unclear D gene. Between the trimmed V and J ends, which lost 6 bases and 4 bases, there was a span of 9 bases. The germline CDR1 and CDR2 sequences are MNHEY and SVGAGI. This CDR3 is built from 12 residues.

There are a few counts of this clone. V gene TRBV11-2 combines with J gene TRBJ2-7; weak D call: TRBD2 (5 bases). Trimming left V 5 bases short and J 3 bases short, with 11 bases between. CDR3 length: 13 residues. Germline assignment: CDR1 SGHAT and CDR2 FQNNGV. The CDR3 region is CASSPGLFYEQYV. As DNA, the CDR3 is TGTGCCAGCAGCCCGGGGTTATTCTACGAGCAGTACGTC.

This clone occurred once. The V and J genes are TRBV7-2 and TRBJ1-6; 7 bases match TRBD1. Trimming cost V 3 bases and J 7 bases; bases outside gene matches: 6. The CDR3 loop spans 15 amino acids. Germline CDR1 and CDR2: SGHTA and FQGNSA. CDR3 coding DNA: TGTGCCAGCAGCTTGTTCCGGGACAGCAATTCACCCCTCCACTTT. It yields the protein CASSLFRDSNSPLHF.